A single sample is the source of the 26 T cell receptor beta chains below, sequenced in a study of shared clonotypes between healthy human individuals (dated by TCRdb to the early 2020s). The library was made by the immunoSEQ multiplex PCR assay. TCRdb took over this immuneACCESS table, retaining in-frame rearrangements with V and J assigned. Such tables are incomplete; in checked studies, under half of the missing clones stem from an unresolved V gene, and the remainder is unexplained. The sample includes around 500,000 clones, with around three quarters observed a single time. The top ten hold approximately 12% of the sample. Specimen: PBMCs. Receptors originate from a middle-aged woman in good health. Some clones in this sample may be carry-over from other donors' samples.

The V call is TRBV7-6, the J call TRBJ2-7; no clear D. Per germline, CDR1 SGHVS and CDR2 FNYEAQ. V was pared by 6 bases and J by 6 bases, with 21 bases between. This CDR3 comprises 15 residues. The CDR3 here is CASRPQTHTLSEQYF. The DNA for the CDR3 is TGTGCCAGCAGACCCCAGACCCACACTTTAAGCGAGCAGTACTTC.

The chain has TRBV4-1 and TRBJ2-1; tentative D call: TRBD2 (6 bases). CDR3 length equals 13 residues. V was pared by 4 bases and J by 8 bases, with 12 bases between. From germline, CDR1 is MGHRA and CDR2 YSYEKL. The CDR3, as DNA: TGCGCCAGCAGCCTCGGGACTCTCGATGAGCAGTTCTTC. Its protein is CASSLGTLDEQFF.

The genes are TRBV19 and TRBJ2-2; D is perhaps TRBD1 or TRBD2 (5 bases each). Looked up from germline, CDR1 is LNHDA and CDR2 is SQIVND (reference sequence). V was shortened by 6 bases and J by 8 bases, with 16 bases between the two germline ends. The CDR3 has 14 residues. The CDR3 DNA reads TGTGCCAGTAGGGGGACGACAATGGGAGGGGAGCTGTTTTTT. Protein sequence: CASRGTTMGGELFF.

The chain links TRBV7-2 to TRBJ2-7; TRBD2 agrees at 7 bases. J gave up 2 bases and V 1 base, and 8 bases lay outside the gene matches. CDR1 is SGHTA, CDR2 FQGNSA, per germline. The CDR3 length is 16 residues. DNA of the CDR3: TGTGCCAGCAGCTTAGAGGCTAGCGGTACCCCCTACGAGCAGTACTTC. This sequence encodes CASSLEASGTPYEQYF.

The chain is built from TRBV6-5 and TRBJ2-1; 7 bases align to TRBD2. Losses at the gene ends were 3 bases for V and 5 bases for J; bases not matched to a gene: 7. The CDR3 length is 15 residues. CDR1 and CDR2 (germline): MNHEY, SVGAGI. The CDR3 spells CASSYKGGADNEQFF. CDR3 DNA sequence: TGTGCCAGCAGTTATAAGGGAGGGGCAGACAATGAGCAGTTCTTC.

The CDR3 nucleotides read TGTGCCAGCACCACCCATACAGGGATGGATGGCTACACCTTC. It encodes CASTTHTGMDGYTF. V gene TRBV28 combines with J gene TRBJ1-2; TRBD1 might be the D (6 bases). V was cut by 7 bases and J by 6 bases, with 18 bases left in between. CDR1 is MDHEN and CDR2 is SYDVKM in the germline V gene. CDR3 length: 14 residues.

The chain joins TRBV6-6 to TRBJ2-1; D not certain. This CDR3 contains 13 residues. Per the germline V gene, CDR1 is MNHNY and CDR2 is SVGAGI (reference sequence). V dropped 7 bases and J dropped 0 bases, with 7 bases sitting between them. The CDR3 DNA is TGTGCCAGCACTTGGAGCTCCTACAATGAGCAGTTCTTC. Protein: CASTWSSYNEQFF.

The CDR3 nucleotides are TGTGCCAGCTCACCACGACTAGCGGGAGGGGAAGCCAATGAGCAGTTCTTC. Its translation is CASSPRLAGGEANEQFF. This chain joins TRBV18 and TRBJ2-1; 14 bases fit TRBD2. The germline CDR1 and CDR2 sequences are KGHSH and LQKENI. V lost 1 base and J lost 6; bases outside the gene matches: 5. This CDR3 comprises 17 residues.

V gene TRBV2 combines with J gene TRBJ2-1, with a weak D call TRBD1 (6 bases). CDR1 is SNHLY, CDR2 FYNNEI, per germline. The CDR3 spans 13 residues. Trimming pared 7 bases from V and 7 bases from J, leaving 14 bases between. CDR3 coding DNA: TGTGCCAGCACAGGGGAATCGGGGAATGAGCAGTTCTTC. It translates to CASTGESGNEQFF.

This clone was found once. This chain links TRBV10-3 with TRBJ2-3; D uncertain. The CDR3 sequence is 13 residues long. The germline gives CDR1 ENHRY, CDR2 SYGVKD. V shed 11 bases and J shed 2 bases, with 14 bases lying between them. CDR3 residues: CAVTPVLTDTQYF. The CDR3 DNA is TGTGCCGTTACTCCGGTCCTCACAGATACGCAGTATTTT.

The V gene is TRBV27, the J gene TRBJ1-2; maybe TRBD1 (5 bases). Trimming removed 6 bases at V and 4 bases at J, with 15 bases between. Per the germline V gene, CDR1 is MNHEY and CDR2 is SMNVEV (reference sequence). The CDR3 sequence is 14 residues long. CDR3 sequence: CASSNLGDGYGYTF. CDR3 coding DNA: TGTGCCAGCAGCAACCTTGGGGACGGCTATGGCTACACCTTC.

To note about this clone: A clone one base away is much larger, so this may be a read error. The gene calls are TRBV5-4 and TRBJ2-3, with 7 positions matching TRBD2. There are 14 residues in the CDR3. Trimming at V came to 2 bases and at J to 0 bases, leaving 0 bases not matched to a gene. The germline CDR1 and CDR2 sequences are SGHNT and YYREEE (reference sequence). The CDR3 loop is CASSFSGSTDTQYF. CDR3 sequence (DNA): TGTGCCAGCAGCTTTAGCGGGAGCACAGATACGCAGTATTTT.

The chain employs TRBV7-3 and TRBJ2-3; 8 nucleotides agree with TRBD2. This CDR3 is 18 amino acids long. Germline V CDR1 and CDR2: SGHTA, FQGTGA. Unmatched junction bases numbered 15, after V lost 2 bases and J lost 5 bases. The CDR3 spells CASSLYPPVAGLIDTQYF. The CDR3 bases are TGTGCCAGCAGCTTATACCCCCCTGTAGCGGGACTCATAGATACGCAGTATTTT.

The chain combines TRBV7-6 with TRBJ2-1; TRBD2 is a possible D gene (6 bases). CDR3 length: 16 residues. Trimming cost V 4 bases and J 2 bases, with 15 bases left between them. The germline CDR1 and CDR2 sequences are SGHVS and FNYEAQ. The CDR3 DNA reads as TGTGCCAGCAGCTCAGTAGCGGCCCTTCCCTACAATGAGCAGTTCTTC. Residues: CASSSVAALPYNEQFF.

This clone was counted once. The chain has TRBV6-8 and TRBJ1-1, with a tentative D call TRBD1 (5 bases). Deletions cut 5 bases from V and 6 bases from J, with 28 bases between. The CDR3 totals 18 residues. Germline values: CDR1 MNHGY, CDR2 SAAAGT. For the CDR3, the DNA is TGTGCCAGCAGTCCTCCGGGACGAGGAGGGAGGCTGCCTTCTGAAGCTTTCTTT. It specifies CASSPPGRGGRLPSEAFF.

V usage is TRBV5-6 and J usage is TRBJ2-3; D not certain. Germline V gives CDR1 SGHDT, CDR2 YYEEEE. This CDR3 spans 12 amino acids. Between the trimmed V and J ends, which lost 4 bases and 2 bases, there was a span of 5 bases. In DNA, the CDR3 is TGTGCCAGCAGCCGGACCACAGATACGCAGTATTTT. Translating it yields CASSRTTDTQYF.

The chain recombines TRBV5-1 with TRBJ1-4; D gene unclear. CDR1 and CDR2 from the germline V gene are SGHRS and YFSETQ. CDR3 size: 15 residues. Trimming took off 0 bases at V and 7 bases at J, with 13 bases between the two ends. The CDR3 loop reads CASSLVWGEGEKLFF. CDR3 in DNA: TGCGCCAGCAGCTTGGTCTGGGGAGAAGGTGAAAAACTGTTTTTT.

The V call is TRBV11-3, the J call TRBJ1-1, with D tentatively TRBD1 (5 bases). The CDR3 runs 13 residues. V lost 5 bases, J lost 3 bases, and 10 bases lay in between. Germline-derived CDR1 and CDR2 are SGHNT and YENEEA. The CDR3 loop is CASSQETDTEAFF. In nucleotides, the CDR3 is TGTGCCAGCAGCCAGGAGACAGACACTGAAGCTTTCTTT.

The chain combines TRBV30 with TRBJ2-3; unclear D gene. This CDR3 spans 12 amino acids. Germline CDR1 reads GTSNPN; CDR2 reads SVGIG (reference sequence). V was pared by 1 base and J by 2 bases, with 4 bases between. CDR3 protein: CAWSGDTDTQYF. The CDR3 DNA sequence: TGTGCCTGGAGTGGAGACACAGATACGCAGTATTTT.

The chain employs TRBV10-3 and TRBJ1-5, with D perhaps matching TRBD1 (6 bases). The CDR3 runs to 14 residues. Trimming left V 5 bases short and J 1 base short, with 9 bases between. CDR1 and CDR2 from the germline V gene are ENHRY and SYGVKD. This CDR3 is CAISSGGSNQPQHF. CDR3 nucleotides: TGTGCCATCAGTTCTGGGGGCAGCAATCAGCCCCAGCATTTT.

The DNA of the CDR3 is TGTGCCAGCAGCCAAGATAGCGGGAGGGCCTACGAGCAGTACTTC. The encoded protein is CASSQDSGRAYEQYF. J is TRBJ2-7 and V is TRBV7-9; 11 bases match TRBD2. The V and J ends lost 5 bases and 2 bases, in that order; junction bases with no gene match: 5. There are 15 residues in the CDR3. Germline CDR1 and CDR2: SEHNR and FQNEAQ (reference sequence).

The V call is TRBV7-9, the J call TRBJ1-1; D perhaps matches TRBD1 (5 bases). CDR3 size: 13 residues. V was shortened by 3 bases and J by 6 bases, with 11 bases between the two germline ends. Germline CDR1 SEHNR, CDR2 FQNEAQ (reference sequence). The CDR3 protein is CASSLGGRPEAFF. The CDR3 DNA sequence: TGTGCCAGCAGCTTGGGGGGTCGCCCTGAAGCTTTCTTT.

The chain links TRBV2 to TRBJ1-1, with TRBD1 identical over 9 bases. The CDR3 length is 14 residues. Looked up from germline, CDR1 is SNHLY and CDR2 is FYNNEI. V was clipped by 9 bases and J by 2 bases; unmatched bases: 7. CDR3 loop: CASCRDRANTEAFF. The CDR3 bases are TGTGCCAGTTGCCGGGACAGGGCCAACACTGAAGCTTTCTTT.

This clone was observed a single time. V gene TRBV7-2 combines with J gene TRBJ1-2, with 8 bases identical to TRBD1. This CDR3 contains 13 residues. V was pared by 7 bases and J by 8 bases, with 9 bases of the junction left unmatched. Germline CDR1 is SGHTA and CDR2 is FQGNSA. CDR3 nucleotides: TGTGCCAGCACCCATACTGGGACAGGCGGCTACACCTTC. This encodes CASTHTGTGGYTF.

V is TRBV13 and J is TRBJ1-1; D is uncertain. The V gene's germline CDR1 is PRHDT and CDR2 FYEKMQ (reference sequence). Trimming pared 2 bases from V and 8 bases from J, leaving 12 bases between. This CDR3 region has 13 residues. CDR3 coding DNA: TGTGCCAGCAGCTTATACTCGCAGCGGGAAGCTTTCTTT. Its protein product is CASSLYSQREAFF.

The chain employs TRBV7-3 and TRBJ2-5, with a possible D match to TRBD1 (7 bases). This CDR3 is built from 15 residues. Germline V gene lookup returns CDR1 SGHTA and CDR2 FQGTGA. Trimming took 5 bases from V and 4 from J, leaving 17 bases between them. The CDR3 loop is CASSPQTGEAETQYF. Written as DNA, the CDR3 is TGTGCCAGCAGCCCCCAAACAGGGGAGGCAGAGACCCAGTACTTC.